This T cell receptor (beta chain) stems from a study of blood T cells in healthy people across ages. Study findings and constraints: Per million T cells, TCR beta diversity dropped about linearly as age rose. Both naive CD4+ cell counts and diversity were greater in long-lived donors than in aged donors.

Primed by a sample-barcoded 5' primer and a J-beta primer mix, a second PCR proceeded for about 6 to 11 cycles. From each sample, at least 2.5 million paired-end reads containing CDR3 were obtained. TCRdb used MiXCR to reprocess the 5' RACE reads, holding one entry per CDR3 protein. The repertoire holds about 970,000 distinct CDR3 sequences, with about 51% as singletons. Each donor's blood draw was roughly 9.5 milliliters of peripheral blood. A word on this clonotype: Its antigen is unidentified.

There are 14 residues in the CDR3. Germline V CDR1 and CDR2: SGHRS, YFSETQ. V lost 4 bases to trimming and J lost 5 bases; unmatched junction nucleotides: 6. The sequencing input was blood. The clonotype comes from an older woman in good health. This chain links TRBV5-1 with TRBJ2-7, with TRBD1 identical over 10 bases. Here the CDR3 reads CASSPGQGIDEQYF. The CDR3 nucleotides are TGCGCCAGCAGCCCGGGACAGGGGATAGACGAGCAGTACTTC.